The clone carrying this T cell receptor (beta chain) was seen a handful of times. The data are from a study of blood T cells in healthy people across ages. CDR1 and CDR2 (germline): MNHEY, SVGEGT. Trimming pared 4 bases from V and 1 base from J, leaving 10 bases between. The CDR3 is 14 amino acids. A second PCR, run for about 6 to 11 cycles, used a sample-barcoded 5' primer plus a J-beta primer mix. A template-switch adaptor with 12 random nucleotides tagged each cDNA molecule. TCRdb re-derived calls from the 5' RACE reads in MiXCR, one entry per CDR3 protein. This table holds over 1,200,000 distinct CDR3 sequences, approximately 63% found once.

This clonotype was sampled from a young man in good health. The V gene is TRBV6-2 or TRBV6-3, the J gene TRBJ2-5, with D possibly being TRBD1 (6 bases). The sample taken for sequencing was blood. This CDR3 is CASSSWDIQETQYF. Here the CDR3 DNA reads TGTGCCAGCAGTTCGTGGGACATCCAAGAGACCCAGTACTTC.